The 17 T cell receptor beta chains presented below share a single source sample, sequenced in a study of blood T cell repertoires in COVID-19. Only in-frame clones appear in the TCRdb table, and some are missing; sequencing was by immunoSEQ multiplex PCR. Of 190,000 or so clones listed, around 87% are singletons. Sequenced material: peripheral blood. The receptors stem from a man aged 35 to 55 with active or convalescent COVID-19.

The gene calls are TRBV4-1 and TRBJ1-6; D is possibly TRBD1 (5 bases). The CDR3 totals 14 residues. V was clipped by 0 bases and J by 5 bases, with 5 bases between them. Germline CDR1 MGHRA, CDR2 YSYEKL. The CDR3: CASSQETDNSPLHF. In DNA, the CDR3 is TGCGCCAGCAGCCAAGAGACAGATAATTCACCCCTCCACTTT.

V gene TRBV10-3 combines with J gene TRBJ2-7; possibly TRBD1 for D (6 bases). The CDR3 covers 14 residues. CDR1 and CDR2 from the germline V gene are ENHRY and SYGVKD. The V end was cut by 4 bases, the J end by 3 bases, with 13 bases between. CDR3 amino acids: CAISAGAGVYEQYF. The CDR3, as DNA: TGTGCCATCAGTGCTGGGGCAGGGGTCTACGAGCAGTACTTC.

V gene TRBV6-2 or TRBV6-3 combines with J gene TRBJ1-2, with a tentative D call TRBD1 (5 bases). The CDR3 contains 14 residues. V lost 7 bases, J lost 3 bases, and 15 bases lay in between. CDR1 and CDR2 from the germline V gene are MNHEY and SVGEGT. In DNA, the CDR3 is TGTGCCAGCACCCCCCTTGGGGGGGACTATGGCTACACCTTC. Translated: CASTPLGGDYGYTF.

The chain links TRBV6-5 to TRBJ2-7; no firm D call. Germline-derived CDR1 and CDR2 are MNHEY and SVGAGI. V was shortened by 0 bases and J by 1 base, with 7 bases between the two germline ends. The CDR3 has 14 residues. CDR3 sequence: CASSYSYKSYEQYF. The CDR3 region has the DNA TGTGCCAGCAGTTACTCTTACAAATCCTACGAGCAGTACTTC.

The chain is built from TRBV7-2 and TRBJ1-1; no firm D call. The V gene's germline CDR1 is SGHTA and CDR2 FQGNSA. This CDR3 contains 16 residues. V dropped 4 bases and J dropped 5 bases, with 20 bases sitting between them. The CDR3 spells CASSSHVKGGGTEAFF. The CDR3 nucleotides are TGTGCCAGCAGCTCCCACGTCAAAGGTGGAGGAACTGAAGCTTTCTTT. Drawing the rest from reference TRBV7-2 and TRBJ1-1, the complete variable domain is GAGVSQSPSNKVTEKGKDVELRCDPISGHTALYWYRQSLGQGLEFLIYFQGNSAPDKSGLPSDRFSAERTGGSVSTLTIQRTQQEDSAVYLCASSSHVKGGGTEAFFGQGTRLTVV.

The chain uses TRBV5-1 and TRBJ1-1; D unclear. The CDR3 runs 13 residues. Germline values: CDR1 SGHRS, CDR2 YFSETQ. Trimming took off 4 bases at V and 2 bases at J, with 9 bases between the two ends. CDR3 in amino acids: CASSPGLNTEAFF. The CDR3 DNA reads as TGCGCCAGCAGCCCAGGACTTAACACTGAAGCTTTCTTT.

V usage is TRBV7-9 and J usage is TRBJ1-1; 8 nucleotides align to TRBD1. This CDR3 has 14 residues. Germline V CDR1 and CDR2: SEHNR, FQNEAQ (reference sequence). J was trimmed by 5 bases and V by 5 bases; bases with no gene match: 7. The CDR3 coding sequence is TGTGCCAGCAGCGCGGGACAGGCGGAGACTGAAGCTTTCTTT. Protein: CASSAGQAETEAFF.

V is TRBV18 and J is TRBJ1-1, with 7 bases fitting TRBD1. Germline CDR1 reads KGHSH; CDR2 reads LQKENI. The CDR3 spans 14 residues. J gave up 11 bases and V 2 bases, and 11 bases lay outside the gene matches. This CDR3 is CASSPSTGSGGAFF. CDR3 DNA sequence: TGTGCCAGCTCACCATCGACAGGGAGTGGGGGTGCTTTCTTT.

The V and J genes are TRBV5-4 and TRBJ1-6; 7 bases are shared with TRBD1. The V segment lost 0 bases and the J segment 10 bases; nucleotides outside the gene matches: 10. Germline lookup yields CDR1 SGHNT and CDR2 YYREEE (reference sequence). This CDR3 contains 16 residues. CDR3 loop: CASSLDPQGLRSPLHF. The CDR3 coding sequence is TGTGCCAGCAGCTTGGACCCACAGGGGCTAAGATCACCCCTCCACTTT.

The CDR3 DNA reads as TGTGCCAGCAGCTTACACTCTCAAGAGACCCAGTACTTC. It encodes CASSLHSQETQYF. The V gene is TRBV7-3, the J gene TRBJ2-5; no firm D call. Between the trimmed V and J ends, which lost 2 bases and 2 bases, there was a span of 6 bases. Germline V CDR1 and CDR2: SGHTA, FQGTGA. The CDR3 runs to 13 residues.

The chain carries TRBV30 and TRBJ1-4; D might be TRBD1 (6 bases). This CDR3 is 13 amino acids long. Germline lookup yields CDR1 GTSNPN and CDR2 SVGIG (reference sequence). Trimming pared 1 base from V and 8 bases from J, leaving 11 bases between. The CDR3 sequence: CAWSEQGGEKLFF. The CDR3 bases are TGTGCCTGGAGTGAACAGGGAGGGGAAAAACTGTTTTTT.

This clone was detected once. In DNA form, the CDR3 reads TGCGCCAGCAGCTTAGGAGGGGGAGGGACTGAAGCTTTCTTT. Its translation is CASSLGGGGTEAFF. J is TRBJ1-1 and V is TRBV5-1; maybe TRBD1 (6 bases). CDR1 is SGHRS and CDR2 is YFSETQ in the germline V gene. The CDR3 covers 14 residues. V was pared by 2 bases and J by 5 bases, with 13 bases between.

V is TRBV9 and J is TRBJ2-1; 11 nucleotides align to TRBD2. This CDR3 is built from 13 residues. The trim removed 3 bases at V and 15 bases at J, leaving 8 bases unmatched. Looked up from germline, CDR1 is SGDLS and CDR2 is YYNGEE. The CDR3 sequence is CASSGYSGGVRFF. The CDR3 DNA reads TGTGCCAGCAGCGGATATAGCGGGGGGGTGCGGTTCTTC.

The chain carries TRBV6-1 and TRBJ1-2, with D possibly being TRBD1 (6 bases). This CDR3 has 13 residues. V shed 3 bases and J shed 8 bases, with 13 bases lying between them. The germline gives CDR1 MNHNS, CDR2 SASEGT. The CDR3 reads CASSEPETGGYTF. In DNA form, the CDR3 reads TGTGCCAGCAGTGAGCCCGAGACAGGCGGCTACACCTTC.

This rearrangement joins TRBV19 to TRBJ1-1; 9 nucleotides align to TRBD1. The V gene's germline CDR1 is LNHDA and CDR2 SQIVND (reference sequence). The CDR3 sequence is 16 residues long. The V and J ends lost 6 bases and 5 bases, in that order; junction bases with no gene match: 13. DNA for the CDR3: TGTGCCAGTAGGAGGGGCGTAGGACAGGGGACAACTGAAGCTTTCTTT. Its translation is CASRRGVGQGTTEAFF.

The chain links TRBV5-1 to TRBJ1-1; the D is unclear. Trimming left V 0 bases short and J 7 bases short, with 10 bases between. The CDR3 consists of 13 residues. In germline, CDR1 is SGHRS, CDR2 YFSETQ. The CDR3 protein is CASSLVRGLEAFF. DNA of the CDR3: TGCGCCAGCAGCTTGGTGAGAGGGCTTGAAGCTTTCTTT.

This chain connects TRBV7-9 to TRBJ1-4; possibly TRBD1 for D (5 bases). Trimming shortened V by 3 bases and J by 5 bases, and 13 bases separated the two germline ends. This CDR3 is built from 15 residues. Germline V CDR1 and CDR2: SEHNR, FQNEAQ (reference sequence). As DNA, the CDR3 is TGTGCCAGCAGCTTGGCTACAGGTCCCAATGAAAAACTGTTTTTT. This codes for CASSLATGPNEKLFF.